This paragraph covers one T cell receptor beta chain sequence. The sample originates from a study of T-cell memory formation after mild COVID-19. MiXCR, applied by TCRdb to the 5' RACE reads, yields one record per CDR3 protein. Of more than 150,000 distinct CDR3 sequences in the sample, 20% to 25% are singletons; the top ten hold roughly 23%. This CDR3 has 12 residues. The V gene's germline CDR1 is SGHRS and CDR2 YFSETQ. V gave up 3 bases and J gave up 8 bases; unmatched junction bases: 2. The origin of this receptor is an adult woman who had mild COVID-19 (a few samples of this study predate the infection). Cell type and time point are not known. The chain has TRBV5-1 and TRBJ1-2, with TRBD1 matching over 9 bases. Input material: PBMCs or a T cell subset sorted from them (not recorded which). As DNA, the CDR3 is TGCGCCAGCAGCTCGACAGGGGGAGGCTACACCTTC. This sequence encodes CASSSTGGGYTF.